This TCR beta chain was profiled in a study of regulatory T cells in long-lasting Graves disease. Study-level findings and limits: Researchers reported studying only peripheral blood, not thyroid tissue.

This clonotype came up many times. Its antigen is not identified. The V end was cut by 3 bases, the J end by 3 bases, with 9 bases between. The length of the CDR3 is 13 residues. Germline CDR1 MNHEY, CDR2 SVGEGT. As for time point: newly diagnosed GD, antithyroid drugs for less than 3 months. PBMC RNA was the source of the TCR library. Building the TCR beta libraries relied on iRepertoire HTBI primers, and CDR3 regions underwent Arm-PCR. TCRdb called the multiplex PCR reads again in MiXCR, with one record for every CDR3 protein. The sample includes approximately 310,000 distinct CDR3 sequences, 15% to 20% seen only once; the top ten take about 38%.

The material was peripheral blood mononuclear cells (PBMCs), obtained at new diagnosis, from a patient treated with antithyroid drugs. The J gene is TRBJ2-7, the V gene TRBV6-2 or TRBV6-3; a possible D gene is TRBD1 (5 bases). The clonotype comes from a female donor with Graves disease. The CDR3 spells CASSYQGYYEQYF. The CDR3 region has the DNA TGTGCCAGCAGTTATCAGGGTTACTACGAGCAGTACTTC.